This T cell receptor (beta chain) stems from a study of a mutant IDH1 vaccine in newly diagnosed glioma. At the level of the study: Patients under treatment included around 60% males and approximately 38% females and had a mean age of around 43 years. Previous care, which was radiotherapy, temozolomide, or both, most often involved both.

CDR1 is MRHNA and CDR2 is SNTAGT in the germline V gene. This CDR3 is built from 14 residues. With V trimmed by 3 bases and J by 1 base, 0 bases remained unmatched. Profiled with immunoSEQ multiplex PCR; TCRdb holds only in-frame clones, not every one. Among 26,000 or so clones listed, approximately 82% were seen once. Time point indicated: week 35, safety follow-up. The study gave 300 ug of mutant IDH1 20-mer peptide per vaccine dose, with topical imiquimod. Patients, over weeks 1, 3, 5, 7, 11, 15, 19 and 23, received a total of eight vaccinations. This clone showed up just a few times. No antigen is known for it.

The TCR was taken from a man aged 25-40 years with glioma. The V gene is TRBV6-4, the J gene TRBJ2-5, with TRBD2 matching over 9 bases. The starting material was PBMCs, obtained from a glioma patient whose treatment included an IDH1 peptide vaccine. The CDR3 spells CASSERGGQETQYF. The CDR3, as DNA: TGTGCCAGCAGTGAGCGGGGGGGCCAAGAGACCCAGTACTTC.